This is a list of T cell receptor beta chains from one sample in a study of shared clonotypes between healthy human individuals. Profiled with immunoSEQ multiplex PCR; TCRdb holds only in-frame clones, not every one. The table records over 2 million clones, approximately 95% of them present only once. Sequenced material: naive CD8+ T cells sorted from blood. The receptor set was obtained from a man younger than 30 in good health. Each CDR3 is given with its conserved first and last residue.

v_gene: TRBV27
CDR3aa: CASRGAGDSYNEQFF

v_gene: TRBV15
CDR3aa: CATSGETGMTNEKLFF

v_gene: TRBV27
CDR3aa: CASSLSLAGYNEQFF

v_gene: TRBV4-3
CDR3aa: CASSQERVADTQYF

v_gene: TRBV13
CDR3aa: CASSLGRIYEQYF

v_gene: TRBV7-9
CDR3aa: CASSPTGTSASEQYF

v_gene: TRBV7-9
CDR3aa: CASSGHRDRFYEQYF

v_gene: TRBV5-8
CDR3aa: CASSSREWTPTYEQYF

v_gene: TRBV7-9
CDR3aa: CASSSSGRASEQFF

v_gene: TRBV9
CDR3aa: CASSAGQEAKLFF

v_gene: TRBV19
CDR3aa: CASSIGSGTYSYNEQFF

v_gene: TRBV6-1
CDR3aa: CASSAGQGNNEQYF

v_gene: TRBV6-5
CDR3aa: CASSAFLAAQETQYF

v_gene: TRBV6-5
CDR3aa: CASSYKALNYGYTF

v_gene: TRBV9
CDR3aa: CASSVAGTSSYEQYF

v_gene: TRBV7-9
CDR3aa: CASSSLDGGSSGANVLTF

v_gene: TRBV19
CDR3aa: CASSPAGSSSYGYTF

v_gene: TRBV4-1
CDR3aa: CASSLGQGELKQYF

v_gene: TRBV4-3
CDR3aa: CASSQEIGRDEQYF

v_gene: TRBV7-9
CDR3aa: CASAETGNNEQFF

v_gene: TRBV5-4
CDR3aa: CASSGGDREGVGNEKLFF

v_gene: TRBV7-9
CDR3aa: CASSRGQGANYEQYF

v_gene: TRBV29-1
CDR3aa: CSVTPQGLGNTIYF

v_gene: TRBV10-3
CDR3aa: CAISENFLDHRTDTQYF

v_gene: TRBV28
CDR3aa: CASSFSPTYEQYF

v_gene: TRBV27
CDR3aa: CASYPGRENYEQYF

v_gene: TRBV28
CDR3aa: CASSLDGSTEAFF

v_gene: TRBV2
CDR3aa: CASSEGRVDYGYTF

v_gene: TRBV5-4
CDR3aa: CASSLPGGGYEQYF

v_gene: TRBV13
CDR3aa: CASSEGDPLSDEQFF

v_gene: TRBV13
CDR3aa: CASSPAGQDQETQYF

v_gene: TRBV4-1
CDR3aa: CASTPATGLTNEQYF

v_gene: TRBV2
CDR3aa: CASSETSGSRGIQYF

v_gene: TRBV27
CDR3aa: CASSLSWGRQGYNSPLHF

v_gene: TRBV19
CDR3aa: CASSMRQDQYGYTF

v_gene: TRBV9
CDR3aa: CASSPRASGGAWEQYF

v_gene: TRBV6-6
CDR3aa: CASSSHSYEQYF

v_gene: TRBV28
CDR3aa: CASSLRGPWYEQYF

v_gene: TRBV2
CDR3aa: CASSGGQINNYGYTF

v_gene: TRBV2
CDR3aa: CASTTPGRPGNTIYF

v_gene: TRBV5-1
CDR3aa: CASSPGTGDNEQFF

v_gene: TRBV4-1
CDR3aa: CASRDRATLNTEAFF

v_gene: TRBV19
CDR3aa: CASSISASGGETQYF

v_gene: TRBV9
CDR3aa: CASSVGSSGGFYEQYF

v_gene: TRBV27
CDR3aa: CASSSGRYYEQYF

v_gene: TRBV19
CDR3aa: CASSMGSGELFF

v_gene: TRBV19
CDR3aa: CASSTQGAADTIYF

v_gene: TRBV13
CDR3aa: CASSLEGHPQETQYF

v_gene: TRBV4-3
CDR3aa: CASSPLLGGHYGYTF

v_gene: TRBV6-1
CDR3aa: CASGVFEANYEQYF